Below, one T cell receptor (beta chain) is given with its context. Sequencing was performed with immunoSEQ multiplex PCR; in TCRdb, only in-frame clones are kept and a portion is missing. The data show 200,000 or so clones, about three quarters seen once. These data originate in a study of cytotoxic CD8 clonotypes in ibrutinib-treated CLL. Study summary: The patients comprised some twelve relapsed/refractory and 15 treatment-naive cases, roughly 18 IGHV unmutated.

TCR beta libraries used about 2 micrograms of genomic DNA from cryopreserved PBMCs. V shed 3 bases and J shed 0 bases, with 21 bases lying between them. This CDR3 has 18 amino acids. The germline CDR1 and CDR2 sequences are GTSNPN and SVGIG (reference sequence). The J gene is TRBJ1-5, the V gene TRBV30, with a tentative D call TRBD1 (6 bases). The specimen comprised PBMCs, sampled after 12 months of ibrutinib treatment. The source is a human donor with chronic lymphocytic leukemia. The CDR3 protein is CAWSRGSGVRYSNQPQHF. CDR3 bases: TGTGCCTGGAGCCGTGGATCAGGGGTGCGATATAGCAATCAGCCCCAGCATTTT.